This entry lists 19 T cell receptor beta chains sequenced from one sample in a study of shared clonotypes between healthy human individuals. The data were produced by immunoSEQ multiplex PCR, yet TCRdb's version contains in-frame clones alone and is incomplete. The sample has about 230,000 clones; over 50% are singletons. Sequencing input: memory CD4+ T cells sorted from blood. Specified subset: CD45RA-negative fraction. All receptors derive from a man under 40 in good health.

The chain is built from TRBV7-6 and TRBJ2-7, with D perhaps matching TRBD1 or TRBD2 (5 bases each). With 5 bases removed from V and 4 bases from J, the gap between germline ends came to 24 bases. This CDR3 has 17 residues. Germline CDR1 reads SGHVS; CDR2 reads FNYEAQ. CDR3: CASSLKSGTQVVYEQYF. CDR3 nucleotides: TGTGCCAGCAGCCTAAAATCGGGGACCCAAGTAGTATACGAGCAGTACTTC.

V is TRBV7-9 and J is TRBJ2-4; TRBD1 agrees at 12 bases. Germline CDR1 is SEHNR and CDR2 is FQNEAQ (reference sequence). The length of the CDR3 is 16 residues. V gave up 1 base and J gave up 6 bases; unmatched junction bases: 4. CDR3 sequence reads: CASSLGDRGLRNIQYF. The CDR3 DNA follows: TGTGCCAGCAGCTTAGGGGACAGGGGGCTACGAAACATTCAGTACTTC.

This chain joins TRBV28 and TRBJ2-7, with D hard to call. Germline values: CDR1 MDHEN, CDR2 SYDVKM. The V gene lost 3 bases and the J gene lost 6 bases, with 9 bases spanning the gap. The CDR3 sequence is 12 residues long. Here the CDR3 reads CASSFAVGEQYF. As DNA, the CDR3 is TGTGCCAGCAGTTTCGCGGTGGGCGAGCAGTACTTC.

For the CDR3, the DNA is TGTGCCAGCAGCCCAGCGGGTCAAGCCAAAAACATTCAGTACTTC. Amino acids: CASSPAGQAKNIQYF. V gene TRBV7-9 combines with J gene TRBJ2-4, with D perhaps matching TRBD2 (6 bases). The CDR3 has 15 amino acids. In germline, CDR1 is SEHNR, CDR2 FQNEAQ (reference sequence). V dropped 5 bases and J dropped 0 bases, with 11 bases sitting between them.

This chain uses TRBV11-2 with TRBJ2-5, with 8 bases fitting TRBD1. The ends lost 5 bases at V and 1 base at J; junction bases unmatched: 6. This CDR3 is built from 15 residues. Germline assignment: CDR1 SGHAT and CDR2 FQNNGV. CDR3 DNA: TGTGCCAGCAGCACCCGGACAGGGAGCCAAGAGACCCAGTACTTC. Amino acid sequence: CASSTRTGSQETQYF.

The chain is built from TRBV10-2 and TRBJ2-1, with TRBD2 matching over 11 bases. From germline, CDR1 is WSHSY and CDR2 SAAADI. The CDR3 has 14 amino acids. V lost 10 bases, J lost 8 bases, and 10 bases stayed unmatched. CDR3 region: CATSGLADEDEQFF. The CDR3 bases are TGCGCCACCTCGGGACTAGCGGACGAGGATGAGCAGTTCTTC.

The chain joins TRBV30 to TRBJ1-3, with a possible D match to TRBD1 (5 bases). This CDR3 contains 13 residues. Germline loops: CDR1 GTSNPN, CDR2 SVGIG (reference sequence). Trimming stripped 5 bases from V and 4 bases from J, with 12 bases between. In nucleotides, the CDR3 is TGTGCCTGGGCCGGGGGAAACGGAAACACCATATATTTT. Its translation: CAWAGGNGNTIYF.

A few counts support this clone. The chain joins TRBV6-4 to TRBJ2-3; D tentatively reads TRBD1 or TRBD2 (5 bases each). The V and J ends lost 0 bases and 8 bases respectively, with 6 bases between them. Per the germline V gene, CDR1 is MRHNA and CDR2 is SNTAGT. The CDR3 covers 12 residues. The CDR3 DNA is TGTGCCAGCAGTGACTCGGGGGTTACGCAGTATTTT. Encoded protein: CASSDSGVTQYF.

This chain uses TRBV7-2 with TRBJ1-1, with D tentatively TRBD1 (6 bases). CDR3 length: 15 residues. Germline V gene data show CDR1 as SGHTA and CDR2 as FQGNSA. V shed 5 bases and J shed 1 base, with 14 bases lying between them. The DNA of the CDR3 is TGTGCCAGCAGCCGCGAACCGGGACAGAACACTGAAGCTTTCTTT. Encoded protein: CASSREPGQNTEAFF.

This chain joins TRBV21-1 and TRBJ2-2; the table calls TRBD2, which could not be checked here. TRBV21-1 corresponds to a pseudogene. The CDR3 sequence is 14 residues long. The CDR3 DNA sequence: TGTGCCAGCGGGCACCCCGGGGACACCGGGGAGCTGTTTTTT. Encoded protein: CASGHPGDTGELFF.

A few counts support this clone. The chain is built from TRBV27 and TRBJ2-1; tentatively, D is TRBD2 (5 bases). Per the germline V gene, CDR1 is MNHEY and CDR2 is SMNVEV (reference sequence). This CDR3 has 15 amino acids. The V and J ends lost 5 bases and 7 bases respectively, with 18 bases between them. CDR3 sequence (DNA): TGTGCCAGCAGTCCAAGGGCGGGTCCGCAGAATGAGCAGTTCTTC. This gives the protein CASSPRAGPQNEQFF.

This clone was recorded a few times. The rearrangement links TRBV29-1 to TRBJ2-7, with D possibly being TRBD2 (5 bases). Trimming shortened V by 7 bases and J by 0 bases, and 16 bases separated the two germline ends. Germline V lookup: CDR1 SQVTM, CDR2 ANQGSEA. CDR3 length equals 14 residues. CDR3 residues: CSARPSAASYEQYF. DNA for the CDR3: TGCAGCGCCCGTCCTTCAGCGGCCTCCTACGAGCAGTACTTC.

This chain connects TRBV5-1 to TRBJ2-1; 13 bases agree with TRBD2. The CDR3 is 18 residues long. The germline CDR1 and CDR2 sequences are SGHRS and YFSETQ. Losses at the gene ends were 0 bases for V and 0 bases for J; bases not matched to a gene: 3. The CDR3 loop reads CASSLAGTSGTSYNEQFF. As DNA, the CDR3 is TGCGCCAGCAGCTTGGCCGGGACTAGCGGGACCTCCTACAATGAGCAGTTCTTC.

This chain uses TRBV12-2 with TRBJ2-7; TRBD2, the table's D call, lacks a check against the DNA. TRBV12-2 is a pseudogene segment. This CDR3 region has 17 residues. The chain's CDR3 is CASRLEFSAKTSYEQYF. The CDR3 DNA reads TGTGCAAGTCGCTTAGAGTTTAGCGCGAAGACCTCCTACGAGCAGTACTTC.

V is TRBV11-2 and J is TRBJ2-2; D is unresolved. V gave up 3 bases and J gave up 3 bases, with 8 bases separating them. Germline CDR1 SGHAT, CDR2 FQNNGV. The CDR3 loop spans 14 amino acids. The CDR3 reads CASSFGRHTGELFF. The CDR3 DNA is TGTGCCAGCAGCTTCGGACGGCACACCGGGGAGCTGTTTTTT.

This clone was found a few times. The V call is TRBV28, the J call TRBJ2-1; D is unresolved. The CDR3 runs to 12 residues. The V gene's germline CDR1 is MDHEN and CDR2 SYDVKM. V was pared by 4 bases and J by 12 bases, with 13 bases between. In nucleotides, the CDR3 is TGTGCCAGCAGTTCCCGCCCTCGTGGGCAGTTCTTC. This codes for CASSSRPRGQFF.

This clone was seen more than once but under ten times. V gene TRBV6-6 combines with J gene TRBJ2-2; unclear D gene. The germline V gene has CDR1 MNHNY and CDR2 SVGAGI (reference sequence). The CDR3 length is 12 residues. Between the trimmed V and J ends, which lost 5 bases and 6 bases, there was a span of 7 bases. The CDR3 sequence is CASSPSAGELFF. The DNA for the CDR3 is TGTGCCAGCAGTCCGAGCGCCGGGGAGCTGTTTTTT.

This chain uses TRBV21-1 with TRBJ2-3; no DNA check was done on the table's D call, TRBD2. TRBV21-1 has pseudogene status. The CDR3 length is 17 residues. CDR3 loop: CASSKVPAGNPTDTQYF. CDR3 in DNA: TGTGCCAGCAGCAAAGTGCCAGCGGGAAATCCAACAGATACGCAGTATTTT.

As to this clone: The junction departs from the called germline gene at one end, perhaps through a read error. J is TRBJ2-4 and V is TRBV30; D is tentatively TRBD1 or TRBD2 (6 bases each). The CDR3 spans 13 residues. Germline V CDR1 and CDR2: GTSNPN, SVGIG (reference sequence). CDR3: CAWSDRRGASVSF. The DNA of the CDR3 is TGTGCCTGGAGTGACAGGAGGGGGGCTAGTGTTTCGTTC. Together with reference TRBV30 and TRBJ2-4, the CDR3 gives the full variable domain: SQTIHQWPATLVQPVGSPLSLECTVEGTSNPNLYWYRQAAGRGLQLLFYSVGIGQISSEVPQNLSASRPQDRQFILSSKKLLLSDSGFYLCAWSDRRGASVSFGAGTRLSVL.